This T cell receptor beta chain was sequenced for a study of cytomegalovirus exposure and HLA in healthy donors. Overall study: Within the Caucasian-associated ancestry cluster were approximately 77% of the roughly 360 genotyped donors.

PCR was performed using 60 Vbeta and 13 Jbeta primers. Profiled with immunoSEQ multiplex PCR; TCRdb holds only in-frame clones, not every one. The data show some 150,000 clones, around 10% seen once. General study points: CMV serostatus stood as the only immune exposure information on hand. Some public TCRs appeared in many individuals, while most sequences were rare. The classifier was said to identify cytomegalovirus status with high specificity and sensitivity.

Trimming removed 0 bases at V and 2 bases at J, with 27 bases between. The CDR3 totals 20 residues. In germline, CDR1 is SGHRS, CDR2 YFSETQ. Note on this clone: Its antigen is not known.

The source is a woman in her thirties or forties in good health and CMV-seropositive. Sequencing input: PBMCs. This chain links TRBV5-1 with TRBJ2-7; D may be TRBD2 (6 bases). CDR3: CASSLDDLDPGEDRPYEQYF. In DNA form, the CDR3 reads TGCGCCAGCAGCTTGGACGACTTGGACCCGGGAGAGGATCGTCCCTACGAGCAGTACTTC.